Each of the 10 T cell receptor beta chains below was sequenced from the same sample in a study of cytomegalovirus exposure and HLA in healthy donors. Researchers ran the PCR with 60 Vbeta and 13 Jbeta primers. The data were produced by immunoSEQ multiplex PCR, yet TCRdb's version contains in-frame clones alone and is incomplete. The sample yields 160,000 or so clones, roughly 79% seen once. The specimen was PBMCs. All receptors derive from a woman aged 40 to 49 in good health and CMV-seronegative.

This chain connects TRBV9 to TRBJ1-1; D is ambiguous. CDR1 and CDR2 from the germline V gene are SGDLS and YYNGEE. The CDR3 runs 15 residues. V was shortened by 0 bases and J by 3 bases, with 12 bases between the two germline ends. CDR3 sequence: CASSVGGGLDTEAFF. The CDR3 DNA follows: TGTGCCAGCAGCGTAGGGGGAGGGTTAGACACTGAAGCTTTCTTT.

The chain couples TRBV27 to TRBJ2-5, with D possibly being TRBD2 (6 bases). The CDR3 contains 15 residues. V was trimmed by 3 bases and J by 1 base, leaving 12 bases between them. The germline V gene has CDR1 MNHEY and CDR2 SMNVEV (reference sequence). The CDR3 region is CASSFWGETQETQYF. DNA of the CDR3: TGTGCCAGCAGTTTTTGGGGGGAGACCCAAGAGACCCAGTACTTC.

The chain carries TRBV6-6 and TRBJ2-1; 7 nucleotides align to TRBD2. CDR1 and CDR2 from the germline V gene are MNHNY and SVGAGI (reference sequence). CDR3 length equals 15 residues. V lost 6 bases to trimming and J lost 6 bases; unmatched junction nucleotides: 11. The CDR3 loop is CASRDPQRERNEQFF. CDR3 DNA: TGTGCCAGCAGAGACCCTCAGCGGGAACGCAATGAGCAGTTCTTC.

J is TRBJ2-7 and V is TRBV30; 7 bases fit TRBD1. The ends lost 2 bases at V and 5 bases at J; junction bases unmatched: 18. Germline V gives CDR1 GTSNPN, CDR2 SVGIG (reference sequence). The CDR3 runs 17 residues. The CDR3 DNA reads TGTGCCTGGAGTCCCCCGAGGGTGGGCAGGGGGTTCAACGAGCAGTACTTC. Translating gives CAWSPPRVGRGFNEQYF.

The chain has TRBV5-1 and TRBJ2-6; possible D gene TRBD2, 7 bases. The CDR3 has 16 residues. V lost 9 bases to trimming and J lost 2 bases, with 18 bases between them. CDR1 and CDR2 from the germline V gene are SGHRS and YFSETQ. CDR3 loop: CATNEGGRAGANVLTF. The DNA for the CDR3 is TGCGCCACCAACGAGGGGGGGCGAGCTGGGGCCAACGTCCTGACTTTC.

This chain connects TRBV19 to TRBJ1-1; no reliable D call. Germline loops: CDR1 LNHDA, CDR2 SQIVND (reference sequence). V dropped 3 bases and J dropped 4 bases, with 15 bases sitting between them. The length of the CDR3 is 15 residues. The CDR3 region has the DNA TGTGCCAGTAGTATGCGCGTTTCGGGTCTCACTGAAGCTTTCTTT. Protein: CASSMRVSGLTEAFF.

The V gene is TRBV12-5, the J gene TRBJ2-7; tentative D call: TRBD1 (6 bases). CDR3 length: 15 amino acids. The germline CDR1 and CDR2 sequences are LGHNT and FRNRAP. Trimming took off 6 bases at V and 2 bases at J, with 17 bases between the two ends. The CDR3 reads CASGLTGMGTYEQYF. The CDR3 coding sequence is TGTGCTAGTGGCCTAACAGGGATGGGGACCTACGAGCAGTACTTC.

The chain joins TRBV11-2 to TRBJ2-5; D might be TRBD1 (5 bases). The CDR3 is made up of 13 amino acids. V lost 7 bases and J lost 2, with 11 bases in between. In germline, CDR1 is SGHAT, CDR2 FQNNGV. CDR3 in DNA: TGTGCCAGCACCTCAGGGCATCAAGAGACCCAGTACTTC. This encodes CASTSGHQETQYF.

The chain has TRBV11-2 and TRBJ2-5; 8 bases fit TRBD2. The germline CDR1 and CDR2 sequences are SGHAT and FQNNGV. With V trimmed by 5 bases and J by 8 bases, 13 bases remained unmatched. The CDR3 is 15 amino acids. The CDR3 here is CASSPTPGLGVTQYF. The CDR3 DNA is TGTGCCAGCAGCCCGACCCCGGGACTAGGTGTCACCCAGTACTTC. The full variable domain, with the rest looked up from reference TRBV11-2 and TRBJ2-5, is EAGVAQSPRYKIIEKRQSVAFWCNPISGHATLYWYQQILGQGPKLLIQFQNNGVVDDSQLPKDRFSAERLKGVDSTLKIQPAKLEDSAVYLCASSPTPGLGVTQYFGPGTRLLVL.

This clone is a singleton in its sample. V usage is TRBV5-4 and J usage is TRBJ2-3; 10 bases agree with TRBD2. The trim removed 1 base at V and 4 bases at J, leaving 6 bases unmatched. This CDR3 contains 16 residues. Per the germline V gene, CDR1 is SGHNT and CDR2 is YYREEE (reference sequence). The CDR3 loop is CASSLYLAGVADTQYF. The CDR3 region has the DNA TGTGCCAGCAGCTTGTATCTAGCGGGAGTGGCAGATACGCAGTATTTT.